This T cell receptor (beta chain) was obtained from a study of control samples from healthy donors and cancer patients. The repertoire was sequenced with immunoSEQ multiplex PCR; TCRdb's copy has only in-frame clones and lacks some. The table has about 130,000 clones, 80% to 95% seen once. Sequencing was performed on blood. This receptor was taken from a woman between 50 and 59 years old in good health.

The CDR3 sequence is CASRPHELNEQFF. DNA of the CDR3: TGTGCCAGCAGACCCCACGAATTGAATGAGCAGTTCTTC. The rearrangement joins TRBV6-6 to TRBJ2-1, with no clear D. Germline V gene data show CDR1 as MNHNY and CDR2 as SVGAGI (reference sequence). The CDR3 extends over 13 amino acids. The V gene lost 6 bases and the J gene lost 7 bases, with 13 bases spanning the gap.